The present TCR beta chain was sequenced within a study of Graves' ophthalmopathy and Graves' hyperthyroidism. Having ophthalmopathy, the donors showed moderate-to-severe activity, CAS ≥3 and NOSPECS ≥4, with disease lasting under 3 months. The PBMCs used were ones drawn from 10 ml of fresh peripheral blood. The junction had 7 bases not matched to a gene; V was cut back by 3 bases and J by 3 bases. The germline gives CDR1 SGHRS, CDR2 YFSETQ. CDR3 length: 17 residues. Investigators amplified TCR beta CDR3 regions from RNA transcripts. The authors performed first-round RT-PCR with HTBI primers and then a second-round multiplex PCR. Via MiXCR, TCRdb re-called the multiplex PCR reads, giving one row per CDR3 protein. Of tens of thousands of distinct CDR3 sequences listed, approximately 52% are singletons.

This rearrangement joins TRBV5-1 to TRBJ2-2; 11 nucleotides line up with TRBD1. Sequenced: peripheral blood. This TCR derives from an adult man with Graves' ophthalmopathy. The CDR3 DNA reads TGCGCCAGCAGCTCGGCCTGGACAGGGGGCGACACCGGGGAGCTGTTTTTT. Amino acid sequence: CASSSAWTGGDTGELFF.